The sample holds one count of the clone carrying this T cell receptor (beta chain). The antigen remains undetermined. With the Oncomine TCR Beta short-read assay, DNA from cultured CD4+ T cells was sequenced. TCRdb independently ran MiXCR on the PCR reads; one entry per CDR3 protein. The table records approximately 16,000 distinct CDR3 sequences, around 49% of them present only once. The data were taken from a study of vaccination and CD4 T cells after COVID-19. Study-level information: Overlapping spike peptides served as the stimulus for the cells. These peptides came from SARS-CoV-2 and from the common cold coronaviruses HCoV-NL63, HCoV-OC43 and HCoV-229E. Every culture used as a control got a CEFX pool, an HIV-1 Nef pool, or no peptide.

Trimming took 4 bases from V and 4 from J, leaving 8 bases between them. This CDR3 is built from 13 residues. In germline, CDR1 is LNHDA, CDR2 SQIVND (reference sequence). The study, taken as a whole, reports: Convalescent patients studied were relatively few, and early post-infection timepoints were absent.

Treatment described: roughly ten-day PBMC culture with coronavirus spike peptide pools or control peptides (ViraFEST assay). The material sequenced was CD4+ T cells from blood, cultured in vitro. This TCR was sampled from a human donor who had recovered from COVID-19. The chain uses TRBV19 and TRBJ1-5, with unresolved D. The CDR3 DNA follows: TGTGCCAGTAGTAGGGAGGTAAATCAGCCCCAGCATTTT. Translation: CASSREVNQPQHF.